This entry lists 18 T cell receptor beta chains sequenced from one sample in a study of tumor-infiltrating lymphocytes in primary liver carcinoma (dated by TCRdb to the late 2010s). Total RNA and DNA were co-extracted from about 19-30 mg of bulk tissue with the AllPrep DNA/RNA mini kit, without cell sorting. The reads were generated on an Illumina HiSeq 2500. Using a constant-region primer and ProtoScript II reverse transcriptase, TCRbeta-specific cDNA was reverse-transcribed from approximately 0.5 ug total RNA. Construction of the TCRbeta libraries relied on three nested rounds of multiplex PCR, following a slightly modified ARM-PCR procedure. Multiplex TRBV1-TRBV30 forward primers and a Cbeta reverse primer were used in the first two PCR rounds, each of which was run for 9 to 11 cycles. Through fastp at Q25 and MiXCR, TCRdb rebuilt clones from the public reads, retaining in-frame beta chains. Here each entry gathers all rows of one CDR3 protein and keeps the most common genes and DNA. This sample gives tens of thousands of distinct CDR3 sequences in total; 72% of them show up just once. Of the sample, roughly 21% falls within the top ten clones.

Material for sequencing was liver tumor tissue from sampling region 1. The sample's cell subset or site, from its label and the paper: tumor region T1, superior pole. Source of these receptors: a man aged 40-49 years with primary liver carcinoma and hepatitis B virus infection.

The table lists this clonotype with a count of one. One end of the junction is discordant with germline, which a read error may explain. The chain has TRBV2 and TRBJ2-7, with D perhaps TRBD1 or TRBD2 (5 bases each). Germline V lookup: CDR1 SNHLY, CDR2 FYNNEI. The CDR3 extends over 15 amino acids. DNA for the CDR3: TGTGCCATCAGTGGGGCCGGGACCGCACCCTACGAGCAGTACTTC. It yields the protein CAISGAGTAPYEQYF.

Concerning this clonotype: Just one base apart from a much larger clone, this may be a read error. The chain carries TRBV20-1 and TRBJ1-2; a possible D gene is TRBD1 (6 bases). CDR3 length equals 14 residues. Germline CDR1 is DFQATT and CDR2 is SNEGSKA (reference sequence). The CDR3 spells CGAGGTPPNYGYTF. The CDR3 nucleotides read TGCGGTGCTGGCGGGACACCACCAAACTATGGCTACACCTTC.

In this sample, this clonotype turned up once. No conserved phenylalanine or tryptophan ends this CDR3, so it is likely a read error. No DNA is shown, since the ends of the CDR3 on it are uncertain; the CDR3 is the one TCRdb lists. This chain connects TRBV6-2 or TRBV6-3 to TRBJ2-3; the table's D call, TRBD1, was not checked against the DNA. The CDR3 contains 14 residues when both ends are counted. CDR1 is MNHEY and CDR2 is SVGEGT in the germline V gene. The CDR3 sequence: CASSYGTGADTRYL.

This clonotype was observed many times. The CDR3 reads CASSRDGEQFF. The CDR3 DNA reads as TGTGCCAGCAGCCGGGACGGGGAGCAGTTCTTC. The chain joins TRBV28 to TRBJ2-1; D may match TRBD1 or TRBD2 (5 bases each). Per germline, CDR1 MDHEN and CDR2 SYDVKM. The CDR3 loop spans 11 amino acids. Trimming took 6 bases from V and 10 from J, leaving 10 bases between them.

Only a few counts were recorded for this clonotype. This may be a read error: a much more frequent sequence differs by one nucleotide. The chain is built from TRBV10-3 and TRBJ2-3; TRBD1 aligns across 8 bases. The CDR3 spans 16 residues. V lost 10 bases and J lost 5; bases outside the gene matches: 17. Germline lookup yields CDR1 ENHRY and CDR2 SYGVKD. CDR3 DNA sequence: TGTGCCACTCTCACGGACAGGGCCGTAGGCATAGATACGCAGTATTTT. The encoded protein is CATLTDRAVGIDTQYF.

Concerning this clonotype itself: The junction differs from germline at one of its ends, possibly a read error. The gene calls are TRBV19 and TRBJ2-1; TRBD2 agrees at 8 bases. CDR3 size: 15 residues. The V gene's germline CDR1 is LNHDA and CDR2 SQIVND (reference sequence). The CDR3 DNA sequence: TGTGCCAGTAGTATGGTGACTAGCGTGTACAATGAGCAGTTGTTC. Its protein is CASSMVTSVYNEQLF.

Remarks on this clonotype: A clone one base away is much larger, so this may be a read error. The CDR3 sequence is CASQESYSEQFF. In DNA, the CDR3 is TGTGCCAGCCAAGAGTCCTACAGTGAGCAGTTCTTC. The rearrangement uses TRBV2 and TRBJ2-1; no reliable D call. The CDR3 has 12 residues. From germline, CDR1 is SNHLY and CDR2 FYNNEI.

The V gene is TRBV6-5, the J gene TRBJ2-7, with a weak D call TRBD2 (5 bases). Germline assignment: CDR1 MNHEY and CDR2 SVGAGI. This CDR3 contains 14 residues. The CDR3 DNA sequence: TGTGCAAGCTGTCCCACCCGGGATACCCACGAGCAGTACTTC. Protein sequence: CASCPTRDTHEQYF.

This clonotype showed up just once. A read error may account for a junction end that differs from germline. The chain carries TRBV12-3 or TRBV12-4 and TRBJ2-7, with unresolved D. CDR3 length: 11 residues. Here the CDR3 DNA reads TGTGTCAGCATTTTATACTACGAGCAGTACTTC. Translation: CVSILYYEQYF.

This clonotype was detected ten times or more. The chain couples TRBV6-5 to TRBJ2-7; 7 bases are shared with TRBD2. Looked up from germline, CDR1 is MNHEY and CDR2 is SVGAGI. The V gene end was trimmed by 0 bases and the J gene end by 2 bases; junction bases not matched to a gene: 1. The CDR3 spans 14 residues. CDR3 protein: CASSYSGGTYEQYF. As DNA, the CDR3 is TGTGCCAGCAGTTACTCCGGGGGGACCTACGAGCAGTACTTC.

Points on this clonotype: At one of its ends the junction is not consistent with the germline gene, which may arise from a read error. The chain employs TRBV11-2 and TRBJ2-1; a possible D gene is TRBD1 (6 bases). Germline CDR1 SGHAT, CDR2 FQNNGV. CDR3 length equals 15 residues. CDR3 in DNA: TGTGCCAGCAGTTTAGTTGCAGGGGCCTACGATGAGCAGTTCTTC. As protein: CASSLVAGAYDEQFF.

As regards this clonotype: The junction and the germline gene differ at one end; a read error may be behind it. The genes are TRBV11-2 and TRBJ2-3, with D perhaps matching TRBD2 (6 bases). The germline gives CDR1 SGHAT, CDR2 FQNNGV. CDR3 size: 15 residues. For the CDR3, the DNA is TGTGCTAGCAGCTTAACCGGGAGCGTGGGAGATACGCAGTATTTT. Amino acid sequence: CASSLTGSVGDTQYF.

The chain recombines TRBV12-3 or TRBV12-4 with TRBJ2-5; the match to TRBD1 covers 7 bases. This CDR3 spans 13 amino acids. Germline trimming cut 7 bases from V and 5 bases from J; bases unmatched to any gene: 7. This CDR3 reads CASISGTEETQYF. The CDR3 DNA sequence: TGTGCCAGCATCTCCGGGACAGAGGAGACCCAGTACTTC.

This clonotype is deemed medium-sized. The chain joins TRBV11-2 to TRBJ1-5, with unresolved D. Looked up from germline, CDR1 is SGHAT and CDR2 is FQNNGV. The CDR3 totals 14 residues. V lost 3 bases to trimming and J lost 3 bases, with 9 bases between them. This CDR3 is CASSLSGYNQPQHF. The CDR3 DNA reads TGTGCCAGCAGCTTGTCCGGGTACAATCAGCCCCAGCATTTT.

Note on this clonotype: A much more abundant neighbour one base away suggests this may be a read error. The rearrangement uses TRBV7-9 and TRBJ2-3; D tentatively fits TRBD1 or TRBD2 (5 bases each). The CDR3 has 13 residues. The V gene lost 3 bases and the J gene lost 6 bases, with 10 bases spanning the gap. Germline loops: CDR1 SEHNR, CDR2 FQNEAQ (reference sequence). CDR3 sequence: CASSLGVDDTQYF. CDR3 nucleotide sequence: TGTGCCAGCAGCTTGGGGGTAGATGATACGCAGTATTTT.

This clonotype was seen once. The chain carries TRBV4-1 and TRBJ2-7, with D possibly TRBD1 on 5 matching bases. This CDR3 comprises 15 residues. V lost 1 base and J 6 bases, leaving 16 bases between the germline ends. CDR1 and CDR2 (germline): MGHRA, YSYEKL. CDR3 in DNA: TGCGCCAGCAGCCAAGTAAGGACAAGGCGAAGCGAGCAGTACTTC. Translating it yields CASSQVRTRRSEQYF.

This clonotype was picked up one time. This clone may be a read error of a much larger clone one base away. The V gene is TRBV28, the J gene TRBJ1-1; D is unclear. The CDR3 covers 11 residues. The V gene's germline CDR1 is MDHEN and CDR2 SYDVKM. The CDR3 reads CASLGGTEVFF. The CDR3 DNA reads as TGTGCCAGCTTAGGCGGCACTGAAGTTTTCTTT.

With regard to this clonotype: This sequence may be a read error, since a much larger clone differs from it by one base. This chain joins TRBV15 and TRBJ2-7; 9 positions agree with TRBD2. The CDR3 length is 14 residues. The germline CDR1 and CDR2 sequences are LNHNV and YYDKDF (reference sequence). The CDR3 reads CATSGERLAAEQYF. The CDR3 DNA reads TGTGCCACCAGCGGAGAAAGACTAGCGGCCGAGCAGTACTTC.